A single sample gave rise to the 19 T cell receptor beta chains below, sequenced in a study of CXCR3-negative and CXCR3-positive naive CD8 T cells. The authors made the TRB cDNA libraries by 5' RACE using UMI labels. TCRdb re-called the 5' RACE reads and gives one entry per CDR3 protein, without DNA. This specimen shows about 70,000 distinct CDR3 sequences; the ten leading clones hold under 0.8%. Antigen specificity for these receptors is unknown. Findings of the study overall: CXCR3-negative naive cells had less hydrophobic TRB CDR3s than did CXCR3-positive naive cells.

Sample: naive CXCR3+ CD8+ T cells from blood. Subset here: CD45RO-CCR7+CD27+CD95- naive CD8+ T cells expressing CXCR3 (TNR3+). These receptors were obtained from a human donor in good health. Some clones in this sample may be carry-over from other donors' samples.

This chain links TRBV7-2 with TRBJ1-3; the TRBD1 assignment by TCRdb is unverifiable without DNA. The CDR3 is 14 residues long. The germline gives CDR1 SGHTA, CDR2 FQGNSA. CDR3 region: CASNSGTSGNTIYF. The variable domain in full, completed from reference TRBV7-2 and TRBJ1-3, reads GAGVSQSPSNKVTEKGKDVELRCDPISGHTALYWYRQSLGQGLEFLIYFQGNSAPDKSGLPSDRFSAERTGGSVSTLTIQRTQQEDSAVYLCASNSGTSGNTIYFGEGSWLTVV.

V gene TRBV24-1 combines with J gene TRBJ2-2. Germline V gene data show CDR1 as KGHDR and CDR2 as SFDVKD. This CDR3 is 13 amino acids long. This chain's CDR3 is CATSDRNTGELFF.

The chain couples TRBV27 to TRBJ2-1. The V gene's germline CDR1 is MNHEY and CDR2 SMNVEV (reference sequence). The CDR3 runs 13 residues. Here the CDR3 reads CASSLGSRYEQFF.

The CDR3 region is CASSLPGATEAFF. The chain joins TRBV7-3 to TRBJ1-1; TCRdb's D call of TRBD1 is untestable without DNA. Germline lookup yields CDR1 SGHTA and CDR2 FQGTGA. The CDR3 spans 13 residues.

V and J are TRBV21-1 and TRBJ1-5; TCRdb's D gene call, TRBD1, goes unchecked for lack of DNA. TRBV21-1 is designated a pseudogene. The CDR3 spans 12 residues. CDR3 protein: CASPGRNQPQHF.

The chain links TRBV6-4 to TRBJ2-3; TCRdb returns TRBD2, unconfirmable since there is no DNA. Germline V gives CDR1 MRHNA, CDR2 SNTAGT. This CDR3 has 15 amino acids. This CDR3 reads CASNSTSQVKDTQYF.

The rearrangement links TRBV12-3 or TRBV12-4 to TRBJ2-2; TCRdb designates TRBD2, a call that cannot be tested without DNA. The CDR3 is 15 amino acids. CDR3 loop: CASSLGTTNTGELFF.

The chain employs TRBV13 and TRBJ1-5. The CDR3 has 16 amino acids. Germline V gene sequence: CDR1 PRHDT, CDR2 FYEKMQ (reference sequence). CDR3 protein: CASSSNGFGSNQPQHF.

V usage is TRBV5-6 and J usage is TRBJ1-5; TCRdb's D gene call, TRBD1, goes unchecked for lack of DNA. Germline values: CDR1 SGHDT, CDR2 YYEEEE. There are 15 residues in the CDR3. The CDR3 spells CASSLGQGGNQPQHF.

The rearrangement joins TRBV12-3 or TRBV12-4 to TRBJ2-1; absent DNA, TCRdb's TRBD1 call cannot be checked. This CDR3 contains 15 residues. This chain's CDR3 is CASSLLVDGGHEQFF.

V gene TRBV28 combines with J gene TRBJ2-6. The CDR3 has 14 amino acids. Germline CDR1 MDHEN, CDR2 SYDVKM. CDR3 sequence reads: CASSFKSGANVLTF.

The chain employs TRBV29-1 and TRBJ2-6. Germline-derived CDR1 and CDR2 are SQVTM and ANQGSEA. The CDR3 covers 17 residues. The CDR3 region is CSVEDRGSSSGANVLTF.

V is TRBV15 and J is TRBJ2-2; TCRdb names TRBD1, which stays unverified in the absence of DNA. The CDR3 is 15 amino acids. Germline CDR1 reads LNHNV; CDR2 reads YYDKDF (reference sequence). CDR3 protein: CATSRDNRLPGELFF.

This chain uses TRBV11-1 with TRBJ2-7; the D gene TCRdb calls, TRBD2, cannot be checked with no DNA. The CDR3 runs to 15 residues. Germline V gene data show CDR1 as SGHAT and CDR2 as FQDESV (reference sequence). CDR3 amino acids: CASSPGTSGAYEQYF. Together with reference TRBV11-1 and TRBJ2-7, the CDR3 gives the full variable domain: EAEVAQSPRYKITEKSQAVAFWCDPISGHATLYWYRQILGQGPELLVQFQDESVVDDSQLPKDRFSAERLKGVDSTLKIQPAELGDSAMYLCASSPGTSGAYEQYFGPGTRLTVT.

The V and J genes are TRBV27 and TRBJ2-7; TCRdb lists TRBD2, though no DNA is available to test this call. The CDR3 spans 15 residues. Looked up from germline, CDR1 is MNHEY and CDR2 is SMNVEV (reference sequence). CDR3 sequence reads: CASRKPGLSSYEQYF.

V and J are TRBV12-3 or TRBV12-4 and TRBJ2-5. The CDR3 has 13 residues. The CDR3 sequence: CASSFRSAETQYF.

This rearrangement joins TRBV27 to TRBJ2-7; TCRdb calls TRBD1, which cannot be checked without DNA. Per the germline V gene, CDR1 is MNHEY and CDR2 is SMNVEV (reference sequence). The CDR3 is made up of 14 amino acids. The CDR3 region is CASSPSTGNYEQYF.

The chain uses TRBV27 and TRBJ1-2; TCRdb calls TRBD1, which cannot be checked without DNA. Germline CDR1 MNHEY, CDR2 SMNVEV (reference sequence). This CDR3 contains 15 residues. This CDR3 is CASSLIGQGAGGYTF.

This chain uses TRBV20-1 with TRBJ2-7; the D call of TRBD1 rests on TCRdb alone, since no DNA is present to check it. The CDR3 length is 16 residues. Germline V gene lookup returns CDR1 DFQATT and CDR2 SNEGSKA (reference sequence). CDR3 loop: CSARGPVGRGFDEQYF.